The present T cell receptor (beta chain) was sequenced within a study of blood T cells in healthy people across ages. Regarding the study as a whole: Higher naive T cell percentage went strongly together with higher TCR beta diversity. Roughly linearly, TCR beta diversity per million T cells fell as age increased.

This clonotype occurred many times. The antigen is undetermined. The second PCR ran about 6 to 12 cycles with a sample-barcoded 5' primer and J-beta primers. One entry per CDR3 protein results from TCRdb running MiXCR on the 5' RACE reads. The table includes around 970,000 distinct CDR3 sequences, about 53% detected once. Total RNA, at least 6 micrograms per sample, was extracted from PBMCs. CDR3 length: 13 amino acids. The V gene's germline CDR1 is LGHDT and CDR2 YNNKEL (reference sequence). The ends lost 3 bases at V and 2 bases at J; junction bases unmatched: 0. The chain has TRBV3-1 and TRBJ2-5; 7 bases align to TRBD1. The sequencing input was blood. This clonotype originated in a woman aged 60-75 years in good health. The CDR3 region is CASSQDRQETQYF. For the CDR3, the DNA is TGTGCCAGCAGCCAGGACAGGCAAGAGACCCAGTACTTC.